Listed below are T cell receptor beta chains from one sample, sequenced in a study of CD8 T cells in ankylosing spondylitis. TCRdb reanalysed the 5' RACE reads using MiXCR and keeps one entry per CDR3 protein. The data show roughly 68,000 distinct CDR3 sequences, with under 7.5% seen just once and around 4.5% held by the top ten. Sequenced: synovial fluid, either unsorted or a sorted T cell fraction (not recorded which). These receptors were obtained from a male donor with ankylosing spondylitis. CDR3s leave out the opening cysteine and the closing phenylalanine or tryptophan. The order of the fields is V gene, J gene, CDR3 protein.

>TRBV4-1|TRBJ1-4
ASSQGLLWGGEKLF
>TRBV15|TRBJ1-2
ATSRDQSEYGYGYT
>TRBV27|TRBJ1-5
ASSPSDFGQPQH
>TRBV19|TRBJ1-1
ASSMGDSAF
>TRBV27|TRBJ2-1
ASSPQGQSYNEQF
>TRBV24-1|TRBJ2-7
ATSRSGLALLQGPFYEQY
>TRBV5-1|TRBJ2-3
ASSEPGAGIPY
>TRBV28|TRBJ2-5
ATSLGGETQY
>TRBV5-1|TRBJ2-2
ASSLVRAGTGELF
>TRBV29-1|TRBJ2-5
SVAQRGTQY
>TRBV11-1|TRBJ2-1
ASSLAGAAYNEQF
>TRBV29-1|TRBJ2-6
SVERSGANVLT
>TRBV20-1|TRBJ2-7
SARPGLATYSYEQY
>TRBV7-2|TRBJ2-5
ASSHRTSGGQETQY
>TRBV20-1|TRBJ1-6
SAPRPGQPGYSPLH